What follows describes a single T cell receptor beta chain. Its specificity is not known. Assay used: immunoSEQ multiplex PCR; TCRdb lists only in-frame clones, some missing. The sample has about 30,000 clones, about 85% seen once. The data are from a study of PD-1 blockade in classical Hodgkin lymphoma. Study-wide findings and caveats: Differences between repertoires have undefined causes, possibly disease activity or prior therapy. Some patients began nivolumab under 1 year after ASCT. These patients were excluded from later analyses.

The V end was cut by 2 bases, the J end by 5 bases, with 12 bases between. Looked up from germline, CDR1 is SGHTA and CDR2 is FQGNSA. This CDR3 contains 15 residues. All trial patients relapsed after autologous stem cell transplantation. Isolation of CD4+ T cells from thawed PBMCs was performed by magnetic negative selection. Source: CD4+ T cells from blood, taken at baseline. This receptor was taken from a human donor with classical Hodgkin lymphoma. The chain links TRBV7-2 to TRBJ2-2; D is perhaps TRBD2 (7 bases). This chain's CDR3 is CASSLRTRGTGELFF. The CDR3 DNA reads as TGTGCCAGCAGCTTACGGACTAGGGGGACCGGGGAGCTGTTTTTT.